This T cell receptor (beta chain) originates from a study of tumor and adjacent non-tumor tissue in lung cancer. Regarding the study as a whole: In normal lung, the top 100 clones were significantly more dominant than in tumor.

This CDR3 has 14 amino acids. CDR1 MNHEY and CDR2 SVGAGI come from the germline V gene. Three rounds of nested PCR, following a modified ARM-PCR protocol, produced the TCRbeta library. TCRdb fed the multiplex PCR reads into MiXCR, producing one record per CDR3 protein. Of 70,000 to 95,000 distinct CDR3 sequences in the sample, over 65% were seen once. A note on this clonotype: Its target is unknown. A junction boundary mismatches the germline segment, possibly from a read error.

RNA was extracted from bulk tissue without any cell sorting. The normal lung tissue was taken more than 3 cm from the tumor edge. The source of this sequence is a man in his sixties or seventies with non-small cell lung cancer. The chain couples TRBV6-5 to TRBJ1-1; D ambiguous. Specimen: distant non-tumor lung tissue. For the CDR3, the DNA is TGTGCCAGCAGCCCCCGGTGGCCGAACAATGAAGCTTTCTTT. Residues: CASSPRWPNNEAFF.